The T cell receptor (beta chain) under discussion was sequenced for a study of T cells in Graves' hyperthyroidism and ophthalmopathy. Trimming removed 4 bases from V and 2 bases from J; junction bases left unmatched: 7. The CDR3 runs to 17 residues. Germline CDR1 and CDR2: SGHDT and YYEEEE. RNA transcripts provided the source from which TCR beta CDR3 regions were amplified. The HTBI set primed first-round TCR CDR3 RT-PCR. TCRdb re-called the multiplex PCR reads through MiXCR, storing one row per CDR3 protein. Of under 300,000 distinct CDR3 sequences listed, roughly 13% are singletons. The receptor was derived from a woman aged 40-49 years with Graves' hyperthyroidism. Sequencing was carried out using blood. The chain is built from TRBV5-6 and TRBJ2-6; 9 nucleotides agree with TRBD1. The CDR3 coding sequence is TGTGCCAGCAGCCCGGGACAGGGAAGGACTGGGGCCAACGTCCTGACTTTC. Translated: CASSPGQGRTGANVLTF.